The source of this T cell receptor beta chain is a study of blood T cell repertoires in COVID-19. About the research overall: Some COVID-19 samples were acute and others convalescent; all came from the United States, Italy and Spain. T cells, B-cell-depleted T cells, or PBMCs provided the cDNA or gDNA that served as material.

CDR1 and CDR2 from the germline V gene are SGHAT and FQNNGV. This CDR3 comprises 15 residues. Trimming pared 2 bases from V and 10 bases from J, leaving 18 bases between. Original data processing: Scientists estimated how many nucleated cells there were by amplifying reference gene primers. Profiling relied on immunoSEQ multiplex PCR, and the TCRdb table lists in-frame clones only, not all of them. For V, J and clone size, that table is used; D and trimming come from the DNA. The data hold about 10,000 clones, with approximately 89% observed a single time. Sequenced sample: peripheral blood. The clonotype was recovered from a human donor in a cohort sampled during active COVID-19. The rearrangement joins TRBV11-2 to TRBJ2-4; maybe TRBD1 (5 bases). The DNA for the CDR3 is TGTGCCAGCAGCTTACGACCCGGACAAGCTGGAATTCAGTACTTC. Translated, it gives CASSLRPGQAGIQYF.